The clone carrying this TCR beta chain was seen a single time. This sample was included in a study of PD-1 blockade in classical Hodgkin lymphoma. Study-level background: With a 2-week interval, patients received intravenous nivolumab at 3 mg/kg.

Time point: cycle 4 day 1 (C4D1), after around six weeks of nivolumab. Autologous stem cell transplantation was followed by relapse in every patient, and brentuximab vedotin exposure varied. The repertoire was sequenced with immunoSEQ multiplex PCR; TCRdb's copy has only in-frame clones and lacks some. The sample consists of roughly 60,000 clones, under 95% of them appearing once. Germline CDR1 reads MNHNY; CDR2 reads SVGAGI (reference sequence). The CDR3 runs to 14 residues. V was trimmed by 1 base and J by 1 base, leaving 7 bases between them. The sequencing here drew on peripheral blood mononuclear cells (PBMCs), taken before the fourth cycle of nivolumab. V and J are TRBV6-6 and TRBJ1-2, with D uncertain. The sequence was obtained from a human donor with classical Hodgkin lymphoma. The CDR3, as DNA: TGTGCCAGCAGTTACTTAGAACTTAACTATGGCTACACCTTC. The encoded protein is CASSYLELNYGYTF.